This entry is about one T cell receptor (beta chain). Its matching antigen is unknown. PCR amplification relied on 60 Vbeta primers (plus 13 Jbeta primers). The protocol was immunoSEQ multiplex PCR, while the TCRdb copy is restricted to in-frame clones and leaves out a portion. The top ten hold 3% to 3.5% of the sample, which has around 93,000 clones, roughly 82% seen once. The sample comes from a study of cytomegalovirus exposure and HLA in healthy donors. Broader study findings: A later analysis linked a missense DCLRE1C variant to TCR beta V- and J-gene trimming. Follow-up analysis found HLA locus-dependent TCR association rates, highest for DRB1 and lowest for HLA-C. The study labeled approximately 150 TCR beta chains cytomegalovirus-associated.

Though nominally healthy at sampling, donors likely had unrecorded immune exposures. The junction had 7 bases not matched to a gene; V was cut back by 4 bases and J by 3 bases. The CDR3 has 15 amino acids. Germline CDR1 is GTSNPN and CDR2 is SVGIG (reference sequence). The chain links TRBV30 to TRBJ2-5, with 11 bases identical to TRBD2. This TCR was sampled from a man aged 30 to 45 in good health and CMV-seropositive. The sequenced material came from PBMCs. The CDR3, as DNA: TGTGCCTGGACATTCGGGACTAGCGGCGAAGAGACCCAGTACTTC. It encodes CAWTFGTSGEETQYF.